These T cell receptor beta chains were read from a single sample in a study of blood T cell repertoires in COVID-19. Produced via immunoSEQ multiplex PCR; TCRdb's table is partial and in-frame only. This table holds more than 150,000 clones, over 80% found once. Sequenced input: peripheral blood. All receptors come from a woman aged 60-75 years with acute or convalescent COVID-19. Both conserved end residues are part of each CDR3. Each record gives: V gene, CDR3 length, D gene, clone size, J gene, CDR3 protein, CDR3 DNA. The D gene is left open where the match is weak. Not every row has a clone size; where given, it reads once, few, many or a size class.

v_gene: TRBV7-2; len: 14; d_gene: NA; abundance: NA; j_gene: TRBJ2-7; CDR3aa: CASSFDGGAIEQYF; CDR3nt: TGTGCCAGCAGCTTCGATGGGGGGGCCATAGAGCAGTACTTC
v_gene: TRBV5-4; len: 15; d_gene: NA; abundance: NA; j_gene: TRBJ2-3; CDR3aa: CASSPRGAPGGVQYF; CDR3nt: TGTGCCAGCAGCCCCCGGGGGGCCCCGGGGGGTGTGCAGTATTTT
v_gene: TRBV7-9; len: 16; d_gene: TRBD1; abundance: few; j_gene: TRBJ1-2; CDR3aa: CASSPPTGAPPYGYTF; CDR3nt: TGTGCCAGCAGCCCCCCGACAGGGGCGCCTCCCTATGGCTACACCTTC
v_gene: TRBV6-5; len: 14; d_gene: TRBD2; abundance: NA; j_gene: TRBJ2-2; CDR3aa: CASRSGGANGELFF; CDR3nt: TGTGCCAGCAGGAGCGGGGGGGCGAACGGGGAGCTGTTTTTT
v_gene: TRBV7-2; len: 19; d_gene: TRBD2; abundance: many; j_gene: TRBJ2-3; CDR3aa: CASSSPLSPGTTRTDTQYF; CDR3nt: TGTGCCAGCAGCTCCCCCTTAAGCCCCGGGACTACGCGCACAGATACGCAGTATTTT
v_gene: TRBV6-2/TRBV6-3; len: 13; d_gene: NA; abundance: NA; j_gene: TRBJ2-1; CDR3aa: CASSAYGSNEQFF; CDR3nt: TGTGCCAGCAGCGCCTACGGGAGTAATGAGCAGTTCTTC
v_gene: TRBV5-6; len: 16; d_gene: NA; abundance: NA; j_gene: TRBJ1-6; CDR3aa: CASSLGPREGDSPLHF; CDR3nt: TGTGCCAGCAGCCTCGGGCCCCGGGAAGGAGATTCACCCCTCCACTTT
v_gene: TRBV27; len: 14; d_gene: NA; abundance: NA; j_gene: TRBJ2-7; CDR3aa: CASSLLRTSYEQYF; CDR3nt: TGTGCCAGCAGTTTACTCAGGACATCCTACGAGCAGTACTTC
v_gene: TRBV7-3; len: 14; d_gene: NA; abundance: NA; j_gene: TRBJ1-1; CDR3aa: CASSREGSGTEAFF; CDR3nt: TGTGCCAGCAGCCGTGAGGGCTCGGGCACTGAAGCTTTCTTT
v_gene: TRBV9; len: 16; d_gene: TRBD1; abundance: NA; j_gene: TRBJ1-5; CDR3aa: CASSAIKGTGRQPQHF; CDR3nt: TGTGCCAGCAGCGCTATAAAGGGGACAGGGCGGCAGCCCCAGCATTTT
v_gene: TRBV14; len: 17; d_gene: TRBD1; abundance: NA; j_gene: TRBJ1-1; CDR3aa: CASSQEQHRGRPTEAFF; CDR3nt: TGTGCCAGCAGCCAAGAACAGCACAGGGGGCGCCCCACTGAAGCTTTCTTT
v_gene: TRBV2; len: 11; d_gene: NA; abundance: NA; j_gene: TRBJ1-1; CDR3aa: CASCRQTEAFF; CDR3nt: TGTGCCAGCTGCCGACAGACAGAAGCTTTCTTT
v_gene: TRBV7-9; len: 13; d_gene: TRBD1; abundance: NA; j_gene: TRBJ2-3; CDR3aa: CASSGTGRDTQYF; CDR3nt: TGTGCCAGCAGCGGGACAGGGAGGGATACGCAGTATTTT
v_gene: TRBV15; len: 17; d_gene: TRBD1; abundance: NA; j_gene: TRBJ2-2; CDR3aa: CATSRNPTGGNTGELFF; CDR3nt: TGTGCCACCAGCAGAAACCCGACAGGGGGCAACACCGGGGAGCTGTTTTTT
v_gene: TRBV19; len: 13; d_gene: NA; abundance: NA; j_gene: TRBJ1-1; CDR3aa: CASRPVLNTEAFF; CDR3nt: TGTGCCAGTAGACCGGTACTGAACACTGAAGCTTTCTTT
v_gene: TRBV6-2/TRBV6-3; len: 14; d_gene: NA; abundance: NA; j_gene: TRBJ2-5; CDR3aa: CASSLVQNQETQYF; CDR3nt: TGTGCCAGCAGTTTAGTACAGAACCAAGAGACCCAGTACTTC
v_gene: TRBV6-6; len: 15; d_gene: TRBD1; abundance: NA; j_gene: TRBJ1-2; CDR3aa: CASSYLGQGSNGYTF; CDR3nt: TGTGCCAGCAGTTACCTGGGACAGGGATCAAATGGCTACACCTTC
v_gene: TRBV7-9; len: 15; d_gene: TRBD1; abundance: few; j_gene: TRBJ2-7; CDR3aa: CASSPGQGTNYEQYF; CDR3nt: TGTGCCAGCAGCCCAGGACAGGGGACGAACTACGAGCAGTACTTC
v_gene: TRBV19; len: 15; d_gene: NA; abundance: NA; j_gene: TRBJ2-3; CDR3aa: CASSSGRATADTQYF; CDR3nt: TGTGCCAGTAGTAGTGGCAGGGCTACAGCAGATACGCAGTATTTT
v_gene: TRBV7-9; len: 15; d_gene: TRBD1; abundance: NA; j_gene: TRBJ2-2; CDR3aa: CASSLGQGGTGELFF; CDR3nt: TGTGCCAGCAGCCTAGGACAGGGCGGCACCGGGGAGCTGTTTTTT
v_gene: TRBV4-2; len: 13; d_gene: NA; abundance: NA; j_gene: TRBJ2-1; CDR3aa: CASSQDRFNEQFF; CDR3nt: TGTGCCAGCAGCCAAGATAGATTTAATGAGCAGTTCTTC
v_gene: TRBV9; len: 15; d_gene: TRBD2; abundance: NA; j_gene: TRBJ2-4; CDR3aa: CASSVVAGSKNIQYF; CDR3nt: TGTGCCAGCAGCGTAGTAGCGGGATCCAAAAACATTCAGTACTTC
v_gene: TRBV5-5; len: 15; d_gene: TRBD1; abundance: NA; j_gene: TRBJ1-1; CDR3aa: CASSWSTGVNTEAFF; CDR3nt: TGTGCCAGCAGCTGGAGTACAGGGGTGAACACTGAAGCTTTCTTT
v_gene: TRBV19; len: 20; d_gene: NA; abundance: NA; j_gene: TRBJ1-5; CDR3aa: CASRRTLGLGSGGSRQPQHF; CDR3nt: TGTGCCAGTAGGAGAACCCTGGGCTTGGGGTCTGGGGGGTCTCGGCAGCCCCAGCATTTT
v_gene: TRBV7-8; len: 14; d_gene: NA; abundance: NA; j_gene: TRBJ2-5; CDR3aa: CASLLSPVQETQYF; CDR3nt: TGTGCCAGTTTATTATCGCCAGTCCAAGAGACCCAGTACTTC
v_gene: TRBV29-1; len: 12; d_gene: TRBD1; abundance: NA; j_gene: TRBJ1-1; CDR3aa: CSVDRVNTEAFF; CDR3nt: TGCAGCGTCGACAGGGTGAACACTGAAGCTTTCTTT
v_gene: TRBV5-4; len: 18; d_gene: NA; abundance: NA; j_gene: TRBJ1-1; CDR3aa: CASSLDRRGTQANTEAFF; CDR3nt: TGTGCCAGCAGTCTAGACCGAAGGGGGACACAGGCCAACACTGAAGCTTTCTTT
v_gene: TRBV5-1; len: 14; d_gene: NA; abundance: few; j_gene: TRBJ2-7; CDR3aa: CASSAEPGPYEQYF; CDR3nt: TGCGCCAGCAGCGCCGAACCCGGTCCCTACGAGCAGTACTTC
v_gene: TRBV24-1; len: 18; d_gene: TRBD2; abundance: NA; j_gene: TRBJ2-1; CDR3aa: CATGRPSGGLSSYNEQFF; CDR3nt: TGTGCCACCGGGCGGCCTAGCGGGGGGTTGAGCTCCTACAATGAGCAGTTCTTC
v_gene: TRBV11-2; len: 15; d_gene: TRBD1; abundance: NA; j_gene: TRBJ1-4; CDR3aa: CASSLMTGGWEKLFF; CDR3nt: TGTGCCAGCAGCTTGATGACAGGGGGATGGGAAAAACTGTTTTTT
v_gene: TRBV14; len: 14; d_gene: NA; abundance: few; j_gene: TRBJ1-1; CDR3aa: CASSQGGRHTEAFF; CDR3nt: TGTGCCAGCAGCCAAGGGGGGCGGCACACTGAAGCTTTCTTT
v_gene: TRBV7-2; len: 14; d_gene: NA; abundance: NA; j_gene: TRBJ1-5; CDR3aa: CASSYEAANQPQHF; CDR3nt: TGTGCCAGCAGCTACGAGGCAGCGAATCAGCCCCAGCATTTT
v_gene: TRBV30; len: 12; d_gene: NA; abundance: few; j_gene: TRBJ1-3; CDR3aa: CAWSTGGNTIYF; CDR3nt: TGTGCCTGGAGTACAGGAGGAAACACCATATATTTT
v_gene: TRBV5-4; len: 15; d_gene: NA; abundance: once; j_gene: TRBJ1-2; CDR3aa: CASSLGGQSRYGYTF; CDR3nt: TGTGCCAGCAGCTTGGGAGGACAGTCAAGGTATGGCTACACCTTC
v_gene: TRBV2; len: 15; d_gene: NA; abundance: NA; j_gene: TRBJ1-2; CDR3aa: CASSERGKQGYGYTF; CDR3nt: TGTGCCAGCAGTGAACGGGGGAAGCAAGGGTATGGCTACACCTTC
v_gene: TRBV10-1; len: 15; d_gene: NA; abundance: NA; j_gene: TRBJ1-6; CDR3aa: CASSAYQQGGSPLHF; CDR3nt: TGCGCCAGCAGTGCCTATCAGCAGGGAGGATCACCCCTCCACTTT
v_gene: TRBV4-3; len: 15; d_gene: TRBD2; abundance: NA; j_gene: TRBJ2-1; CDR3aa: CASSQVRGGANEQFF; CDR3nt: TGCGCCAGCAGCCAAGTGCGCGGGGGGGCCAATGAGCAGTTCTTC
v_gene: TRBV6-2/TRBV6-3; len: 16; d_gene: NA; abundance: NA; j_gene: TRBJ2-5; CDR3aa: CASSYGQGYLQETQYF; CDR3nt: TGTGCCAGCAGTTACGGGCAGGGGTATCTGCAAGAGACCCAGTACTTC
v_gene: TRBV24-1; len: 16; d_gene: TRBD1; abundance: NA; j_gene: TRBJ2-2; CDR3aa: CATSDPGQGDTGELFF; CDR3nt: TGTGCCACCAGTGATCCGGGACAGGGGGACACCGGGGAGCTGTTTTTT
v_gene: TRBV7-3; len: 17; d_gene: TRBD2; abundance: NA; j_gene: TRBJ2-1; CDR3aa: CASSSWTSGVSANEQFF; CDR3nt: TGTGCCAGCAGCTCCTGGACTAGCGGGGTCTCCGCCAATGAGCAGTTCTTC
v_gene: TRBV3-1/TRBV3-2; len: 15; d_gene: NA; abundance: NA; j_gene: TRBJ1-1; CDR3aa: CASSSGHNSNTEAFF; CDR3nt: TGTGCCAGCAGCTCGGGACACAACTCGAACACTGAAGCTTTCTTT
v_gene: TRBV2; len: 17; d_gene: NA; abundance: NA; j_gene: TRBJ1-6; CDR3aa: CASSPRGLRSRASPLHF; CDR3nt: TGTGCCAGCAGTCCCCGCGGGCTAAGGAGTCGAGCTTCACCCCTCCACTTT
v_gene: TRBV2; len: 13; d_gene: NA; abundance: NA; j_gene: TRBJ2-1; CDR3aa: CASSESSLGEQFF; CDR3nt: TGTGCCAGCAGTGAATCCTCACTTGGTGAGCAGTTCTTC
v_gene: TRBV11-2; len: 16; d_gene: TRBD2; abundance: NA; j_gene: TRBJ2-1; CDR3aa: CASSGDYRWEYNEQFF; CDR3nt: TGTGCCAGCAGCGGGGACTACCGTTGGGAATACAATGAGCAGTTCTTC
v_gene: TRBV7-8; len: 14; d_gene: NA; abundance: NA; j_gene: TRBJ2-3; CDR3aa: CASSLQLLADTQYF; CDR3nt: TGTGCCAGCAGCTTACAACTCCTAGCGGATACGCAGTATTTT
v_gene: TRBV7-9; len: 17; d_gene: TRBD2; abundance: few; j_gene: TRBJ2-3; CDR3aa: CASSLALASGGTDTQYF; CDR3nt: TGTGCCAGCAGCTTAGCGCTGGCTAGCGGGGGGACAGATACGCAGTATTTT
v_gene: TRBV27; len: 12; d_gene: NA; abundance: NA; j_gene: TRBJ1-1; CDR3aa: CASSLRGFEAFF; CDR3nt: TGTGCCAGCAGTTTGAGGGGGTTTGAAGCTTTCTTT
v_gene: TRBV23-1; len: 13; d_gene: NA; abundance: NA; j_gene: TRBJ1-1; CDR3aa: CASSQLGAGKAFF; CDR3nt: TGCGCCAGCAGTCAACTGGGGGCAGGGAAAGCTTTCTTT
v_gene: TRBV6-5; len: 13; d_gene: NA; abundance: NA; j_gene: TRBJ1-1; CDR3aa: CASSTPGGAGAFF; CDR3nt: TGTGCCAGCAGTACGCCCGGGGGGGCAGGAGCTTTCTTT
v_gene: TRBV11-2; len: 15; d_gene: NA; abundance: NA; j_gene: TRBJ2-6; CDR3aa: CASSFRGSGANVLTF; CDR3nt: TGTGCCAGCAGCTTCCGGGGATCTGGGGCCAACGTCCTGACTTTC
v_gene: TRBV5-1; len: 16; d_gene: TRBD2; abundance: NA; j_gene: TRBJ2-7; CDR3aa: CASSRAPTSGGYEQYF; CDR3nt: TGCGCCAGCAGCCGGGCGCCGACTAGCGGGGGCTACGAGCAGTACTTC
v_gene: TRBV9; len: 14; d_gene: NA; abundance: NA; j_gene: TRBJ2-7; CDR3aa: CASSVGDRHYEQYF; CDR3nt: TGTGCCAGCAGCGTAGGTGACAGACACTACGAGCAGTACTTC
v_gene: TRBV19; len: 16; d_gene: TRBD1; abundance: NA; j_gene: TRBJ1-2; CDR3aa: CASSTGGRARGYGYTF; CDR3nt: TGTGCCAGTAGTACAGGGGGCAGAGCGCGAGGCTATGGCTACACCTTC
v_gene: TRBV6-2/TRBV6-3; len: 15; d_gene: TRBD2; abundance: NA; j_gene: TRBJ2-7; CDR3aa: CASNPYHSGTYEQYF; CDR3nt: TGTGCCAGCAACCCATACCATAGCGGGACCTACGAGCAGTACTTC
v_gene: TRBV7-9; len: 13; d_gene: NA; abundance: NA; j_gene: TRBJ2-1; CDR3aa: CASSSRLNNEQFF; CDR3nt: TGTGCCAGCAGCTCTCGACTAAACAATGAGCAGTTCTTC
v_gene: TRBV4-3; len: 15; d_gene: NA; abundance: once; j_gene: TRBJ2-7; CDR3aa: CASSLAFGDSYEQYF; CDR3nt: TGCGCCAGCAGCCTTGCCTTCGGGGACTCCTACGAGCAGTACTTC
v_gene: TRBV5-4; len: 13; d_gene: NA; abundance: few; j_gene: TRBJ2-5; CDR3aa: CASSLARQETQYF; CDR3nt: TGTGCCAGCAGCTTGGCCCGGCAAGAGACCCAGTACTTC
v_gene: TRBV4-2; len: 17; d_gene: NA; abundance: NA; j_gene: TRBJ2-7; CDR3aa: CASSQDIDSRISYEQYF; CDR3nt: TGTGCCAGCAGCCAAGATATTGACAGCCGAATCTCCTACGAGCAGTACTTC
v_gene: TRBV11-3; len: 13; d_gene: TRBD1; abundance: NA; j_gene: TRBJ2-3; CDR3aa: CASSPRDRGTQYF; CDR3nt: TGTGCCAGCAGCCCCCGGGACAGGGGAACGCAGTATTTT
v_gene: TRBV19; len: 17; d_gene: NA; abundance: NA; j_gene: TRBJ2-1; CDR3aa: CASSIALNSYPYNEQFF; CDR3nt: TGTGCCAGTAGTATAGCCCTAAACAGTTATCCCTACAATGAGCAGTTCTTC